The T cell receptor (beta chain) described here comes from a study of blood T cell repertoires in COVID-19. Produced via immunoSEQ multiplex PCR; TCRdb's table is partial and in-frame only. The sample yields 130,000 to 150,000 clones, around 79% seen once. Trimming at V came to 1 base and at J to 6 bases, leaving 8 bases not matched to a gene. Germline CDR1 and CDR2: LNHNV and YYDKDF (reference sequence). The CDR3 runs 16 residues. The receptor comes from a woman in her seventies with COVID-19, enrolled during active disease. The sample taken for sequencing was peripheral blood. The V and J genes are TRBV15 and TRBJ2-1; 8 bases are a match to TRBD2. CDR3 amino acids: CATSRGSGVKGNEQFF. CDR3 sequence (DNA): TGTGCCACCAGCAGAGGTAGCGGGGTAAAGGGCAATGAGCAGTTCTTC. Full variable domain (outside the CDR3, taken from reference TRBV15 and TRBJ2-1): DAMVIQNPRYQVTQFGKPVTLSCSQTLNHNVMYWYQQKSSQAPKLLFHYYDKDFNNEADTPDNFQSRRPNTSFCFLDIRSPGLGDTAMYLCATSRGSGVKGNEQFFGPGTRLTVL.